The 19 T cell receptor beta chains in this list originate from one sample, sequenced in a study of T cell changes during pregnancy in multiple sclerosis. The method was immunoSEQ multiplex PCR; TCRdb's version includes in-frame clones alone and lacks a portion of them. Here the sample spans about 59,000 clones, around 90% being singletons. Material: peripheral blood, obtained in the third trimester of pregnancy. These receptors all stem from a female donor in good health, enrolled as a control in a pregnancy study.

The V gene is TRBV9, the J gene TRBJ2-1; TRBD1 matches 10 bases. The J segment lost 5 bases and the V segment lost 4 bases, leaving 3 bases of the junction unmatched. CDR1 and CDR2 from the germline V gene are SGDLS and YYNGEE. This CDR3 is 14 amino acids long. The CDR3 loop is CASSSGTGDNEQFF. The DNA for the CDR3 is TGTGCCAGCAGCAGCGGGACAGGGGACAATGAGCAGTTCTTC.

In this sample, this clone turned up a few times. The chain combines TRBV5-1 with TRBJ1-5, with D uncertain. V lost 0 bases to trimming and J lost 4 bases, with 8 bases between them. Germline CDR1 and CDR2: SGHRS and YFSETQ. This CDR3 is built from 14 residues. CDR3 in DNA: TGCGCCAGCAGCTTGGAGCATCCAAATCAGCCCCAGCATTTT. Translated, it gives CASSLEHPNQPQHF.

This clone was observed a single time. The chain couples TRBV13 to TRBJ2-6; 9 positions match TRBD1. V gave up 2 bases and J gave up 0 bases; unmatched junction bases: 5. Germline lookup yields CDR1 PRHDT and CDR2 FYEKMQ (reference sequence). The CDR3 has 18 amino acids. The CDR3 DNA reads TGTGCCAGCAGCTTACGGAGGGACAGGGACTCTGGGGCCAACGTCCTGACTTTC. This sequence encodes CASSLRRDRDSGANVLTF.

The CDR3 reads CASINRYTEAFF. DNA of the CDR3: TGTGCCAGCATTAACAGATACACTGAAGCTTTCTTT. This chain connects TRBV6-5 to TRBJ1-1; D remains ambiguous. The V end lost 7 bases, the J end lost 3 bases, and 9 bases lay between the germline ends. The germline gives CDR1 MNHEY, CDR2 SVGAGI. This CDR3 is 12 amino acids long.

The V and J genes are TRBV5-5 and TRBJ1-1, with D perhaps matching TRBD1 (6 bases). Germline V gene sequence: CDR1 SGHKS, CDR2 YYEKEE (reference sequence). CDR3 length: 13 residues. The V gene lost 3 bases and the J gene lost 5 bases, with 11 bases spanning the gap. CDR3 in DNA: TGTGCCAGCAGCTCGTTTAGGGGGACTGAAGCTTTCTTT. It encodes CASSSFRGTEAFF.

The chain joins TRBV19 to TRBJ2-3, with a tentative D call TRBD2 (5 bases). Per the germline V gene, CDR1 is LNHDA and CDR2 is SQIVND (reference sequence). This CDR3 is 16 amino acids long. Trimming pared 3 bases from V and 3 bases from J, leaving 16 bases between. The CDR3 protein is CASSIGGVFGTDTQYF. The CDR3 nucleotides are TGTGCCAGTAGTATCGGAGGAGTTTTCGGGACAGATACGCAGTATTTT.

The V gene is TRBV18, the J gene TRBJ2-3, with 7 positions matching TRBD1. With V trimmed by 3 bases and J by 2 bases, 5 bases remained unmatched. Germline V gene sequence: CDR1 KGHSH, CDR2 LQKENI. The CDR3 contains 15 residues. The chain's CDR3 is CASSPMGQNTDTQYF. Written as DNA, the CDR3 is TGTGCCAGCTCACCGATGGGACAGAACACAGATACGCAGTATTTT. The full variable domain, its missing parts supplied by reference TRBV18 and TRBJ2-3, is NAGVMQNPRHLVRRRGQEARLRCSPMKGHSHVYWYRQLPEEGLKFMVYLQKENIIDESGMPKERFSAEFPKEGPSILRIQQVVRGDSAAYFCASSPMGQNTDTQYFGPGTRLTVL.

This chain joins TRBV28 and TRBJ1-4; D possibly corresponds to TRBD1 (5 bases). Germline V CDR1 and CDR2: MDHEN, SYDVKM. The CDR3 length is 17 residues. Trimming left V 7 bases short and J 5 bases short, with 23 bases between. The CDR3 sequence is CASNQGPTDGINEKLFF. The CDR3 DNA reads TGTGCCAGCAACCAGGGTCCCACGGATGGGATAAATGAAAAACTGTTTTTT. Based on the CDR3 plus reference TRBV28 and TRBJ1-4, the full variable domain is DVKVTQSSRYLVKRTGEKVFLECVQDMDHENMFWYRQDPGLGLRLIYFSYDVKMKEKGDIPEGYSVSREKKERFSLILESASTNQTSMYLCASNQGPTDGINEKLFFGSGTQLSVL.

This clone was seen only once. The gene calls are TRBV27 and TRBJ1-1, with D unclear. This CDR3 is built from 16 residues. V gave up 2 bases and J gave up 4 bases, with 17 bases separating them. Germline V gives CDR1 MNHEY, CDR2 SMNVEV (reference sequence). CDR3 sequence (DNA): TGTGCCAGCAGTTTAATCCCGAGCCTCCTCCCCACTGAAGCTTTCTTT. The encoded protein is CASSLIPSLLPTEAFF.

This chain connects TRBV7-2 to TRBJ2-7; 8 bases align to TRBD2. V trimming: 3 bases; J trimming: 0 bases; junction bases outside the gene matches: 7. Per the germline V gene, CDR1 is SGHTA and CDR2 is FQGNSA. The CDR3 contains 16 residues. The CDR3 loop is CASSLVRGGNSYEQYF. Here the CDR3 DNA reads TGTGCCAGCAGCTTGGTCCGGGGGGGTAACTCCTACGAGCAGTACTTC. Filled out from reference TRBV7-2 and TRBJ2-7, the complete variable domain reads GAGVSQSPSNKVTEKGKDVELRCDPISGHTALYWYRQSLGQGLEFLIYFQGNSAPDKSGLPSDRFSAERTGGSVSTLTIQRTQQEDSAVYLCASSLVRGGNSYEQYFGPGTRLTVT.

This clone was recorded only once. V usage is TRBV5-1 and J usage is TRBJ2-3; possible D gene TRBD2, 6 bases. CDR3 length: 15 amino acids. Germline V lookup: CDR1 SGHRS, CDR2 YFSETQ. V lost 2 bases, J lost 4 bases, and 14 bases lay in between. CDR3 sequence reads: CASSFGGALADTQYF. Written as DNA, the CDR3 is TGCGCCAGCAGCTTTGGAGGGGCCTTGGCAGATACGCAGTATTTT.

The chain uses TRBV27 and TRBJ2-1, with 11 bases lining up with TRBD1. Germline V lookup: CDR1 MNHEY, CDR2 SMNVEV (reference sequence). The CDR3 consists of 15 residues. Trimming cost V 9 bases and J 7 bases; bases outside gene matches: 11. The CDR3 sequence is CARDNTGTGGNEQFF. In DNA, the CDR3 is TGTGCCAGAGATAATACCGGGACAGGGGGAAATGAGCAGTTCTTC.

The V gene is TRBV28, the J gene TRBJ2-2; 11 nucleotides align to TRBD1. The germline V gene has CDR1 MDHEN and CDR2 SYDVKM. J lost 7 bases, V lost 6 bases, and 7 bases had no gene match. CDR3 length: 15 residues. CDR3 sequence reads: CASSDGQGAIGELFF. The DNA of the CDR3 is TGTGCCAGCAGCGACGGACAGGGGGCGATCGGGGAGCTGTTTTTT.

CDR3 protein: CASSPSPSPNYGYTF. The CDR3 bases are TGTGCCAGCTCACCCTCTCCGAGCCCGAACTATGGCTACACCTTC. The rearrangement uses TRBV18 and TRBJ1-2, with no clear D. The V and J ends lost 3 bases and 2 bases respectively, with 13 bases between them. The CDR3 covers 15 residues. From germline, CDR1 is KGHSH and CDR2 LQKENI.

This clone was seen just once. The chain couples TRBV20-1 to TRBJ2-7; TRBD2 aligns across 11 bases. This CDR3 comprises 11 residues. From germline, CDR1 is DFQATT and CDR2 SNEGSKA (reference sequence). V shed 7 bases, J shed 7 bases, and the junction held 3 bases outside the gene matches. The CDR3 reads CSVASGREQYF. Here the CDR3 DNA reads TGCAGTGTGGCTAGCGGGAGGGAGCAGTACTTC.

This clone has just one count. The chain uses TRBV6-1 and TRBJ2-1; weak D call: TRBD2 (6 bases). Trimming took off 4 bases at V and 6 bases at J, with 13 bases between the two ends. The germline V gene has CDR1 MNHNS and CDR2 SASEGT. The CDR3 contains 14 residues. The CDR3 is CASSVLAGVNEQFF. The CDR3, as DNA: TGTGCCAGCAGTGTACTAGCTGGGGTCAATGAGCAGTTCTTC.

The rearrangement links TRBV7-6 to TRBJ1-5; 8 positions agree with TRBD1. The trim removed 3 bases at V and 2 bases at J, leaving 6 bases unmatched. The CDR3 length is 16 residues. Germline CDR1 SGHVS, CDR2 FNYEAQ. The CDR3 region has the DNA TGTGCCAGCAGCTTGGGCGGACAGGGAGGCAATCAGCCCCAGCATTTT. It translates to CASSLGGQGGNQPQHF.

The chain uses TRBV29-1 and TRBJ1-2, with 7 nucleotides matching TRBD1. Germline CDR1 and CDR2: SQVTM and ANQGSEA. CDR3 length equals 13 residues. V lost 6 bases, J lost 4 bases, and 8 bases stayed unmatched. The CDR3 sequence is CSVGNRGVYGYTF. The CDR3 coding sequence is TGCAGCGTGGGAAACAGGGGCGTCTATGGCTACACCTTC. The whole variable domain, filled in from reference TRBV29-1 and TRBJ1-2, reads SAVISQKPSRDICQRGTSLTIQCQVDSQVTMMFWYRQQPGQSLTLIATANQGSEATYESGFVIDKFPISRPNLTFSTLTVSNMSPEDSSIYLCSVGNRGVYGYTFGSGTRLTVV.

This chain joins TRBV7-2 and TRBJ2-1, with 7 bases identical to TRBD1. The germline V gene has CDR1 SGHTA and CDR2 FQGNSA. The J segment lost 6 bases and the V segment lost 5 bases, leaving 10 bases of the junction unmatched. The CDR3 runs 15 residues. CDR3 DNA sequence: TGTGCCAGCAGCCCCGACAGGGTGCTTGGCAATGAGCAGTTCTTC. Translation gives CASSPDRVLGNEQFF.